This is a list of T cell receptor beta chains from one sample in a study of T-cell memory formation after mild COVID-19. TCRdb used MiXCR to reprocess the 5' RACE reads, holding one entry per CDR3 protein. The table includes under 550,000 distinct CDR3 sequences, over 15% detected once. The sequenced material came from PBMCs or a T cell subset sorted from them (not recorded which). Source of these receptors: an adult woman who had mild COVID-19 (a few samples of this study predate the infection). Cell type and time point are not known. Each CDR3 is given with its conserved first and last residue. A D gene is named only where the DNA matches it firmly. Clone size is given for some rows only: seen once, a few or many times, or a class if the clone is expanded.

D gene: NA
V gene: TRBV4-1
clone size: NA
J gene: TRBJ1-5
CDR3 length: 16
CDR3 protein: CASSQVAGGGNQPQHF
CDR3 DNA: TGCGCCAGCAGCCAAGTCGCCGGGGGGGGGAATCAGCCCCAGCATTTT

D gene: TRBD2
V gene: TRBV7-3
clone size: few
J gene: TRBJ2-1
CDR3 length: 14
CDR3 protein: CASSSPAGNNEQFF
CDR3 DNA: TGTGCCAGCAGCTCTCCAGCGGGGAACAATGAGCAGTTCTTC

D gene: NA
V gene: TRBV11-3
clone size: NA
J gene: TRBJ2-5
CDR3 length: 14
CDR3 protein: CASSRDNSEETQYF
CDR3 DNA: TGTGCCAGCAGCCGGGATAACAGCGAAGAGACCCAGTACTTC

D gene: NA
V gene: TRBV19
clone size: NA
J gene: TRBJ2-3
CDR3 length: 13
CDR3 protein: CASGRESTDTQYF
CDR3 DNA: TGTGCCAGTGGACGGGAGAGCACAGATACGCAGTATTTT

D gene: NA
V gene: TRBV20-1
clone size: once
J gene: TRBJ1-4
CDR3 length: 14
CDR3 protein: CSARALGIREKLFF
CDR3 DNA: TGCAGTGCTAGAGCTCTAGGGATTAGAGAAAAACTGTTTTTT

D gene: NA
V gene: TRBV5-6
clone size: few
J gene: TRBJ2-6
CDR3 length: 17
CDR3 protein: CASSLDGLTSGANVLTF
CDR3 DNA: TGTGCCAGCAGCTTGGACGGCCTCACCTCTGGGGCCAACGTCCTGACTTTC

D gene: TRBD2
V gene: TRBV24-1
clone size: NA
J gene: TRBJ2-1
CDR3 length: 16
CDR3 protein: CATSDPTSGRDNEQFF
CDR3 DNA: TGTGCCACCAGTGATCCGACTAGCGGGAGAGACAATGAGCAGTTCTTC

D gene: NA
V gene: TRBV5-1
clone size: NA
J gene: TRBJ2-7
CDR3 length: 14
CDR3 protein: CASSLPGSGYEQYF
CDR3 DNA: TGCGCCAGCAGCTTACCGGGGTCGGGCTACGAGCAGTACTTC

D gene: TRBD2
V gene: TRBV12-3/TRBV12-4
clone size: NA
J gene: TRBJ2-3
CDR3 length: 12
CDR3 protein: CASSLGTRTEYF
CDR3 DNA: TGTGCCAGCAGTTTGGGGACTAGAACCGAGTATTTT

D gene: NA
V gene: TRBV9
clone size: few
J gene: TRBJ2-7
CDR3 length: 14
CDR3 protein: CASSVADSTYEQYF
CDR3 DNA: TGTGCCAGCAGCGTAGCGGACAGCACCTACGAGCAGTACTTC

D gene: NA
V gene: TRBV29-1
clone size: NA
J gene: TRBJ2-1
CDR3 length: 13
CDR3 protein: CSVEDQRDNEQFF
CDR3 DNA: TGCAGCGTTGAAGATCAGAGGGATAATGAGCAGTTCTTC

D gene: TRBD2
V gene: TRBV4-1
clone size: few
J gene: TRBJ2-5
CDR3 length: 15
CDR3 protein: CASSHGLAGRETQYF
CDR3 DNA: TGCGCCAGCAGCCATGGACTAGCGGGGAGAGAGACCCAGTACTTC

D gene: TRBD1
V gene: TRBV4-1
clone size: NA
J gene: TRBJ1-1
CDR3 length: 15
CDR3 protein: CASSQDWAGGTEAFF
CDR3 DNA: TGCGCCAGCAGCCAAGATTGGGCAGGGGGCACTGAAGCTTTCTTT

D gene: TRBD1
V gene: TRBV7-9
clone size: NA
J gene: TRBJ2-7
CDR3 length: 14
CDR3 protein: CASSHRDRGSEQYF
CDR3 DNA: TGTGCCAGCAGCCACCGGGACAGGGGAAGCGAGCAGTACTTC

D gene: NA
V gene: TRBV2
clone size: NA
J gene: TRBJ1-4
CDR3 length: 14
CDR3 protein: CASRAGTANEKLFF
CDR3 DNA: TGTGCCAGTCGTGCAGGGACCGCGAATGAAAAACTGTTTTTT

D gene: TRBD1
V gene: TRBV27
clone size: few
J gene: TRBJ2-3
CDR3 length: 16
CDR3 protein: CASSSTGTEPQDTQYF
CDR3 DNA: TGTGCCAGCAGCTCGACCGGGACAGAGCCACAGGATACGCAGTATTTT

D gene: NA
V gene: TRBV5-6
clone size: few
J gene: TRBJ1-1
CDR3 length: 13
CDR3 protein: CASSLPANTEAFF
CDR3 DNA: TGTGCCAGCAGCTTGCCAGCAAACACTGAAGCTTTCTTT

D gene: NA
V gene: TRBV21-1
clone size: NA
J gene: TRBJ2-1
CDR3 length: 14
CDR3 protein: CASSKQPCGGIQFF
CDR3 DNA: TGTGCCAGCAGCAAACAACCTTGCGGAGGTATACAGTTCTTC

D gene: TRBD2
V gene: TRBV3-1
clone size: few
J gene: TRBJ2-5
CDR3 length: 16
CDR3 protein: CASSGRDYQYQETQYF
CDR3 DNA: TGTGCCAGCAGCGGACGGGACTACCAGTACCAAGAGACCCAGTACTTC

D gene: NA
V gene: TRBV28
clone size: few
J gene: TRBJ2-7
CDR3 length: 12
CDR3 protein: CASSSANYEQYF
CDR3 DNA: TGTGCCAGCAGTTCAGCAAACTACGAGCAGTACTTC

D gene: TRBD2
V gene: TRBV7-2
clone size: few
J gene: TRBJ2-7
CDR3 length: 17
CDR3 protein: CASSFSSWASGVGEQYF
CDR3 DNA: TGTGCCAGCAGCTTTAGCAGCTGGGCTAGCGGAGTGGGGGAGCAGTACTTC

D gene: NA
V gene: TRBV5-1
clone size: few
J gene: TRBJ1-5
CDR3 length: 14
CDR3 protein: CASSYTGTNQPQHF
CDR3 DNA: TGCGCCAGCAGCTACACCGGGACCAATCAGCCCCAGCATTTT

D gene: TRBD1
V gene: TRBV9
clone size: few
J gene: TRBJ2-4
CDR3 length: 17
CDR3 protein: CASSLGQKFLAKNIQYF
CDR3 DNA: TGTGCCAGCAGCTTGGGACAGAAATTTCTAGCCAAAAACATTCAGTACTTC

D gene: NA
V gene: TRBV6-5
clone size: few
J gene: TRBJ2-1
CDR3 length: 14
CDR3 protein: CASSLVGGGNEQFF
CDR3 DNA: TGTGCCAGCAGTTTGGTAGGGGGGGGCAATGAGCAGTTCTTC

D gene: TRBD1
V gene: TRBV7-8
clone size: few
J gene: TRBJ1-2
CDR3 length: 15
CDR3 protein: CASSQGQGTDYGYTF
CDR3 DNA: TGTGCCAGCAGCCAGGGACAGGGAACAGACTATGGCTACACCTTC

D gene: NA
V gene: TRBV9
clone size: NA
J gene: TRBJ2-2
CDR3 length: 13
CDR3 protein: CASRQENTGELFF
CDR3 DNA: TGTGCCAGCAGACAGGAGAACACCGGGGAGCTGTTTTTT

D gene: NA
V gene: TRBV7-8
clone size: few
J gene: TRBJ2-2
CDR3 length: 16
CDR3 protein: CASTLGFQGNTGELFF
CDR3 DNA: TGTGCCAGCACCCTTGGCTTCCAGGGAAACACCGGGGAGCTGTTTTTT

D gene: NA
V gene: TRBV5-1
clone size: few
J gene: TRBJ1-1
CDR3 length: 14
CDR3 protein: CASSLEGESTEAFF
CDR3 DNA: TGCGCCAGCAGCTTGGAAGGGGAGAGCACTGAAGCTTTCTTT

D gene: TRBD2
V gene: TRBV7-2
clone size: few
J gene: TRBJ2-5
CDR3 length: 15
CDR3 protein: CASSLPTSGVETQYF
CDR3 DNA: TGTGCCAGCAGCTTACCGACTAGCGGGGTGGAGACCCAGTACTTC

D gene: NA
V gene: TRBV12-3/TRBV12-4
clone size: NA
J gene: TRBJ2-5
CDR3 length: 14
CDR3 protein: CASTLDPSIETQYF
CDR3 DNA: TGTGCCAGCACCCTTGACCCATCTATAGAGACCCAGTACTTC

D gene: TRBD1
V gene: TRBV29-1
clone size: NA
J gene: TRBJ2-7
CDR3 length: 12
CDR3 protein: CSVGDSGYEQYF
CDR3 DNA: TGCAGCGTTGGGGACAGCGGCTACGAGCAGTACTTC

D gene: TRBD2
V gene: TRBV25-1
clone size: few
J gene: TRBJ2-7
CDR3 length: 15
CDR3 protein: CASSGSGTSIYEQYF
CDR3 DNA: TGTGCCAGCAGTGGGTCCGGGACTAGCATCTACGAGCAGTACTTC

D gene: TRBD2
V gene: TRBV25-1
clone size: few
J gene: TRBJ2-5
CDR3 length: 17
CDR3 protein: CASSEYHLAGGRETQYF
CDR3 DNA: TGTGCCAGCAGTGAATATCACCTAGCGGGAGGGCGAGAGACCCAGTACTTC

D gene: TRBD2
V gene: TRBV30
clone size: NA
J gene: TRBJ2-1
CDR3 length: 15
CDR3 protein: CAWSVLRGLASEQFF
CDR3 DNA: TGTGCCTGGAGTGTACTAAGAGGACTAGCGAGTGAGCAGTTCTTC